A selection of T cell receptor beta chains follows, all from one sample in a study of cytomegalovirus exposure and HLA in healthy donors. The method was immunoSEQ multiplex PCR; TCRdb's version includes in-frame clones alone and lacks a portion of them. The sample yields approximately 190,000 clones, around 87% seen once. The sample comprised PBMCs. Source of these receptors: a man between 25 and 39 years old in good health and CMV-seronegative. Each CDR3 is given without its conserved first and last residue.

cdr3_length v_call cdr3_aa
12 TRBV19 ASSMRTGYNIQY
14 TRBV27 ASSLLGTGTDQPQH
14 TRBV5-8 ASSWGHRDRDQPQH
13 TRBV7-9 ASSPSTGTGTEAF
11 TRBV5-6 ASSRRGTGELF
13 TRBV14 ASSQVGQGTDTQY
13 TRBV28 ASSRTSGGTDTQY
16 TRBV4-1 ASTGGLAGGSSYNEQF
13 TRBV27 ASNPWSGGQETQY
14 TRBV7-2 ASSLTAVETSDTQY
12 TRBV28 ASSKTGGSGELF
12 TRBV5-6 ASSSRASDEKLF
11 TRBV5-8 ASSLEGARGYT
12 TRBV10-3 AISEGGAVDSQY
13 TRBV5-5 ASSLVAGVLNGYT
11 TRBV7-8 ASSLEAGYGYT